This is a list of T cell receptor beta chains from one sample in a study of cytotoxic CD8 clonotypes in ibrutinib-treated CLL. Measured with immunoSEQ multiplex PCR; TCRdb has only the in-frame clones, and not every one. Here the sample spans about 150,000 clones, 60% to 85% being singletons. This material consisted of PBMCs, taken after 24 months of ibrutinib treatment. These receptor sequences come from a human donor with chronic lymphocytic leukemia. Both conserved end residues are part of each CDR3. A D gene is named only where the DNA matches it firmly.

d_call | v_call | cdr3_aa
TRBD1 | TRBV27 | CASSWDRYLNSPLHF
. | TRBV11-1 | CASSLGSRATEAFF
. | TRBV27 | CASSRRGDMNTEAFF
TRBD1 | TRBV4-2 | CASSQDPTGGGGYTF
. | TRBV7-9 | CASGNSYEQYF
. | TRBV19 | CASSMSGGLEPQHF
. | TRBV7-3 | CASSLMGGTEAFF
. | TRBV7-2 | CASSLWSTDTQYF
. | TRBV27 | CASSLSAAADTQYF
TRBD2 | TRBV9 | CASSPPGLGGTGELFF
. | TRBV5-6 | CASSLLDIAYEQYF
. | TRBV15 | CATSRDYDRFIDSNQPQHF
TRBD1 | TRBV15 | CATSSPRGARIHGYTF
TRBD2 | TRBV4-2 | CASSQDAASGGLYNEQFF
. | TRBV10-3 | CAISEWVDTEAFF
TRBD1 | TRBV18 | CASSPRAQGAQDTQYF
. | TRBV7-2 | CASSLGPDSQETQYF
TRBD2 | TRBV18 | CASSPLPGTSWGYNEQFF
. | TRBV7-2 | CASSWRRMDEQYF
. | TRBV5-1 | CASSLSETQYF
. | TRBV6-5 | CASSYGGTPNEKLFF
TRBD2 | TRBV7-2 | CASSRLAGPRGETQYF
. | TRBV23-1 | CASRKTGRDTGELFF
. | TRBV5-6 | CASSLRRGSETQYF
TRBD1 | TRBV6-6 | CASSLGGTGSNQPQHF
. | TRBV7-9 | CASSLGAGGWQETQYF
TRBD2 | TRBV14 | CASSPGLGGDTQYF
. | TRBV10-2 | CASSEKSYQPQHF
. | TRBV28 | CASSLGGAGGGEQFF
. | TRBV7-6 | CASSLGGRNEQFF
TRBD2 | TRBV11-3 | CASSLGVAGAVETQYF
. | TRBV7-2 | CASSAGVATYNEQFF